Listed here are 19 T cell receptor beta chains from one sample, sequenced in a study of shared clonotypes between healthy human individuals (dated by TCRdb to about 2020). Libraries were made using the immunoSEQ multiplex PCR assay. In its TCRdb copy, this immuneACCESS table keeps in-frame sequences only and misses some clones. Where compared with another copy, unresolved V genes explain less than half of these, and the others have no known cause. This sample is represented by hundreds of thousands of clones; about 79% of them were singletons. Approximately 13% of the sample is held by the ten biggest clonotypes. The specimen was PBMCs. These receptors were obtained from a woman aged 40 to 50 in good health. Some clones in this sample may be carry-over from other donors' samples.

With respect to this clone: The junction departs from germline at one end; a sequencing error may be responsible. The V and J genes are TRBV6-5 and TRBJ1-1; 9 bases are a match to TRBD1. Germline lookup yields CDR1 MNHEY and CDR2 SVGAGI. The CDR3 totals 13 residues. In DNA, the CDR3 is TGTGCCAGCATCTCCCTACAGGGGGCTGAGGCTTTCTTT. Its protein is CASISLQGAEAFF.

The chain employs TRBV29-1 and TRBJ1-4; 8 nucleotides align to TRBD1. This CDR3 is built from 12 residues. Germline-derived CDR1 and CDR2 are SQVTM and ANQGSEA. V dropped 7 bases and J dropped 5; count of bases not matched to a gene: 3. The CDR3 region has the DNA TGCAGCGCTAGGACAGGGAATGAAAAACTGTTTTTT. This translates into CSARTGNEKLFF.

Turning to this clone: This specimen includes other DNA sequences encoding the same CDR3. The chain couples TRBV9 to TRBJ2-2; TRBD2 aligns across 9 bases. The CDR3 contains 17 residues. The germline CDR1 and CDR2 sequences are SGDLS and YYNGEE. Germline trimming cut 0 bases from V and 2 bases from J; bases unmatched to any gene: 5. The CDR3 loop reads CASSVAGLASNTGELFF. In DNA form, the CDR3 reads TGTGCCAGCAGCGTAGCGGGACTAGCCTCCAACACCGGGGAGCTGTTTTTT.

This clone was observed a handful of times. The rearrangement links TRBV5-4 to TRBJ2-1; 7 nucleotides align to TRBD2. Germline lookup yields CDR1 SGHNT and CDR2 YYREEE (reference sequence). The CDR3 is 14 residues long. V lost 0 bases to trimming and J lost 9 bases; unmatched junction nucleotides: 6. The CDR3 nucleotides read TGTGCCAGCAGCTTGGACCTAGGGAGGGGTGAGCAGTTCTTC. This sequence encodes CASSLDLGRGEQFF.

As regards this clone: The same CDR3 is also encoded by other DNA sequences in this sample. V gene TRBV7-9 combines with J gene TRBJ2-1, with D maybe TRBD2 (5 bases). The germline CDR1 and CDR2 sequences are SEHNR and FQNEAQ (reference sequence). Trimming removed 2 bases at V and 0 bases at J, with 8 bases between. This CDR3 comprises 15 residues. CDR3 sequence reads: CASSLSGSSYNEQFF. DNA for the CDR3: TGTGCCAGCAGCTTATCGGGGAGCTCCTACAATGAGCAGTTCTTC.

CDR3 in amino acids: CASSQEAGFYGYTF. In DNA form, the CDR3 reads TGTGCCAGCAGCCAAGAGGCCGGGTTCTATGGCTACACCTTC. The chain employs TRBV4-2 and TRBJ1-2; D is unclear. This CDR3 spans 14 amino acids. Germline loops: CDR1 LGHNA, CDR2 YNFKEQ. Trimming removed 0 bases at V and 4 bases at J, with 9 bases between.

V is TRBV6-6 and J is TRBJ1-1; no reliable D call. The CDR3 is made up of 13 amino acids. The V gene's germline CDR1 is MNHNY and CDR2 SVGAGI (reference sequence). Between the trimmed V and J ends, which lost 4 bases and 4 bases, there was a span of 10 bases. The CDR3 DNA follows: TGTGCCAGCAGTTCCCGGTTGGGCACTGAAGCTTTCTTT. This gives the protein CASSSRLGTEAFF.

This clone was counted only a few times. The chain is built from TRBV27 and TRBJ2-2; 11 bases match TRBD2. The J segment lost 6 bases and the V segment lost 6 bases, leaving 9 bases of the junction unmatched. Per germline, CDR1 MNHEY and CDR2 SMNVEV (reference sequence). The length of the CDR3 is 16 residues. The CDR3 region has the DNA TGTGCCAGCAGACTAGCGGGAGAGGAAATGGCCGGGGAGCTGTTTTTT. It translates to CASRLAGEEMAGELFF.

There are many counts of this clone. The chain employs TRBV30 and TRBJ1-1; TRBD1 matches at 7 bases. Germline V CDR1 and CDR2: GTSNPN, SVGIG (reference sequence). Trimming removed 2 bases from V and 8 bases from J; junction bases left unmatched: 17. CDR3 length: 16 amino acids. The CDR3 loop is CAWSHGLGQLKREAFF. CDR3 nucleotide sequence: TGTGCCTGGAGTCACGGCCTGGGACAGCTGAAGCGGGAAGCTTTCTTT.

The CDR3 DNA follows: TGTGCCAGCAGCCAACCGGGGAGCTCCTACAATGAGCAGTTCTTC. Its protein product is CASSQPGSSYNEQFF. The V call is TRBV4-2, the J call TRBJ2-1; TRBD2 might be the D (5 bases). Germline-derived CDR1 and CDR2 are LGHNA and YNFKEQ. Trimming shortened V by 2 bases and J by 0 bases, and 8 bases separated the two germline ends. The CDR3 has 15 residues.

The count of this clone is one. In the same sample, other DNA sequences code for this CDR3. This chain uses TRBV7-2 with TRBJ2-7, with 9 bases aligning to TRBD2. CDR1 is SGHTA and CDR2 is FQGNSA in the germline V gene. V gave up 2 bases and J gave up 3 bases; unmatched junction bases: 2. CDR3 length equals 14 residues. The CDR3, as DNA: TGTGCCAGCAGCTTATTAGCGGGAGTCTACGAGCAGTACTTC. This gives the protein CASSLLAGVYEQYF. Drawing the rest from reference TRBV7-2 and TRBJ2-7, the complete variable domain is GAGVSQSPSNKVTEKGKDVELRCDPISGHTALYWYRQSLGQGLEFLIYFQGNSAPDKSGLPSDRFSAERTGGSVSTLTIQRTQQEDSAVYLCASSLLAGVYEQYFGPGTRLTVT.

As regards this clone: A much larger clone lies a single base off, so this may be a read error. The CDR3 nucleotides are TGTGCCAGCAGCGGCGGTTCCACGGCAGATACGCAGTATTTT. Protein: CASSGGSTADTQYF. The genes are TRBV2 and TRBJ2-3; no reliable D call. The CDR3 is made up of 14 amino acids. In germline, CDR1 is SNHLY, CDR2 FYNNEI. V was shortened by 6 bases and J by 4 bases, with 14 bases between the two germline ends.

This chain connects TRBV11-2 to TRBJ1-5; D unresolved. The germline CDR1 and CDR2 sequences are SGHAT and FQNNGV. The CDR3 is 13 amino acids. V lost 0 bases, J lost 3 bases, and 3 bases lay in between. CDR3 sequence: CASSLDYNQPQHF. As DNA, the CDR3 is TGTGCCAGCAGCTTAGATTACAATCAGCCCCAGCATTTT. Together with reference TRBV11-2 and TRBJ1-5, the CDR3 gives the full variable domain: EAGVAQSPRYKIIEKRQSVAFWCNPISGHATLYWYQQILGQGPKLLIQFQNNGVVDDSQLPKDRFSAERLKGVDSTLKIQPAKLEDSAVYLCASSLDYNQPQHFGDGTRLSIL.

The chain has TRBV5-6 and TRBJ2-3, with 12 bases identical to TRBD2. Germline-derived CDR1 and CDR2 are SGHDT and YYEEEE. The V and J ends lost 4 bases and 1 base, in that order; junction bases with no gene match: 10. The CDR3 consists of 18 residues. The CDR3 nucleotides are TGTGCCAGCAGCCATACTAGCGGGAGGTCCCGGGGCACAGATACGCAGTATTTT. The encoded protein is CASSHTSGRSRGTDTQYF.

This chain joins TRBV27 and TRBJ2-7, with 7 positions matching TRBD1. This CDR3 region has 14 residues. Germline CDR1 MNHEY, CDR2 SMNVEV (reference sequence). The J segment lost 0 bases and the V segment lost 4 bases, leaving 3 bases of the junction unmatched. For the CDR3, the DNA is TGTGCCAGCAGTTGGGGACAGAGCTCCTACGAGCAGTACTTC. Its protein is CASSWGQSSYEQYF.

This chain uses TRBV29-1 with TRBJ2-1; D might be TRBD1 or TRBD2, each matching 5 bases. V was shortened by 7 bases and J by 4 bases, with 11 bases between the two germline ends. CDR3 length equals 12 residues. Per the germline V gene, CDR1 is SQVTM and CDR2 is ANQGSEA. The CDR3 protein is CSGGDVYNEQFF. DNA of the CDR3: TGCAGCGGAGGGGACGTATACAATGAGCAGTTCTTC.

V gene TRBV7-2 combines with J gene TRBJ1-4; D is unclear. The CDR3 covers 13 residues. CDR1 SGHTA and CDR2 FQGNSA come from the germline V gene. V was shortened by 5 bases and J by 8 bases, with 12 bases between the two germline ends. The CDR3 sequence is CASSPLFREKLFF. The CDR3 DNA reads as TGTGCCAGCAGCCCCTTATTTCGGGAAAAACTGTTTTTT.

The CDR3 sequence: CASSQKPDRYNEQFF. The CDR3 coding sequence is TGTGCCAGCAGCCAAAAGCCCGACAGGTACAATGAGCAGTTCTTC. The rearrangement joins TRBV27 to TRBJ2-1; a possible D gene is TRBD1 (6 bases). The CDR3 length is 15 residues. V lost 6 bases, J lost 4 bases, and 16 bases lay in between. The germline V gene has CDR1 MNHEY and CDR2 SMNVEV (reference sequence).

As concerns this clone: A far larger clone is one nucleotide away, so this likely arose from a read error. The rearrangement joins TRBV30 to TRBJ2-2, with TRBD2 matching over 9 bases. The V segment lost 4 bases and the J segment 5 bases; nucleotides outside the gene matches: 8. CDR3 length: 15 residues. Germline CDR1 is GTSNPN and CDR2 is SVGIG (reference sequence). CDR3 nucleotides: TGTGCCTGGAAGGAAGGCGGGGGGGAAACCGGGGAGCTGTTTTTT. It specifies CAWKEGGGETGELFF.